Listed here is a single T cell receptor beta chain. Its specific antigen is unknown. No base-level quality is on record; no much larger clone is a single base apart. The data were obtained in a study of T-cell reconstitution after alpha-beta-depleted transplantation in children (dated by TCRdb to the mid-2010s). Turning to the overall study: Using TCR repertoire profiling, the study quantitatively followed how T-cell immune reconstitution unfolded in children after TCRalphabeta/CD19-depleted allogeneic hematopoietic cell transplantation.

The label giving this sample's treatment or condition can be read as: allogeneic hematopoietic cell transplantation with graft depleted of TCRalphabeta T cells and CD19 B cells. The children who served as transplant recipients had been given grafts of TCRalphabeta/CD19-depleted allogeneic hematopoietic cells. The cysteine opens and the phenylalanine closes a CDR3 of 18 amino acids. Left in the record is the CDR3 DNA by itself, 54 bases read in frame from the first base. For CDR1 and CDR2, the germline V gene (reference sequence) lists SGHAT and FQDESV. Germline trimming amounts to 3 bases on V and 4 bases on J, with 13 as the count of junction bases outside the gene matches. The library was made by PCR. Reads for this sample came from an Illumina HiSeq 2500. Molecular barcoding was employed in the preparation of TCR libraries, with unique molecular identifiers being used to normalize TCRbeta repertoire quantification. TCRdb reanalyzed the raw reads on its own, using fastp at Q25 for trimming and MiXCR for clone calling, and kept in-frame beta chains. CDR3 protein sequences are deduplicated, and each keeps its most common genes and DNA. Counted in this sample were 750,000 to 950,000 distinct CDR3 sequences; 15% to 20% of them appeared once. In total, the top ten clones hold roughly 5% of the sample.

Results and caveats for the whole study, not just this receptor: The high TCRbeta diversity at day 60 in some patients was ascribed to recipient T cells and intrathymic progenitors that had survived conditioning. Over the following months the frequencies of hyperexpanded clones went down, and after one year T-cell counts and TCRbeta diversity were mostly credited to newly produced T cells. The apparently early recovery of alphabetaT-cell counts about two months after transplant reportedly depended on only several hundred rapidly expanded clones that came from non-depleted graft cells.

The chain is made from TRBV11-1 and TRBJ2-2; 8 middle bases align to TRBD1. Sequencing used PBMCs, mostly from graft donor cells, obtained 360 days after TCRalphabeta/CD19-depleted stem cell transplant. This clonotype originated in a male patient younger than 18 who had a stem cell transplant for acute lymphoblastic leukemia, so the T cells may come from the graft donor. The sequenced DNA is TGTGCCAGCAGCTTCTCGAGGACAGGGAATGACGGCACCGGGGAGCTGTTTTTT. Its protein reads: CASSFSRTGNDGTGELFF.